This paragraph covers one TCR beta chain sequence. The data belong to a study of blood T cell repertoires in COVID-19. Study in general: Sites across the United States, Italy and Spain contributed samples from acute and convalescent COVID-19. From T cells, B-cell-depleted T cells, or PBMCs came the material, which was cDNA or gDNA.

Authors' analysis steps: Estimated nucleated cell counts came from reference gene primer amplification. Sequencing used immunoSEQ multiplex PCR; TCRdb keeps in-frame clones, though not all of them. D and trimming were read from the DNA, whereas the V and J calls and clone size are those reported in that table. This sample has approximately 220,000 clones, with around 84% found just once. The germline gives CDR1 SGHRS, CDR2 YFSETQ. The CDR3 consists of 15 residues. Losses at the gene ends were 2 bases for V and 5 bases for J; bases not matched to a gene: 4. The material sequenced was peripheral blood. The chain uses TRBV5-1 and TRBJ2-2; TRBD1 matches 9 bases. The source is a man in his fifties or sixties with acute or convalescent COVID-19. The CDR3 sequence is CASSLRQGETGELFF. In DNA, the CDR3 is TGCGCCAGCAGCTTAAGACAGGGGGAAACCGGGGAGCTGTTTTTT.